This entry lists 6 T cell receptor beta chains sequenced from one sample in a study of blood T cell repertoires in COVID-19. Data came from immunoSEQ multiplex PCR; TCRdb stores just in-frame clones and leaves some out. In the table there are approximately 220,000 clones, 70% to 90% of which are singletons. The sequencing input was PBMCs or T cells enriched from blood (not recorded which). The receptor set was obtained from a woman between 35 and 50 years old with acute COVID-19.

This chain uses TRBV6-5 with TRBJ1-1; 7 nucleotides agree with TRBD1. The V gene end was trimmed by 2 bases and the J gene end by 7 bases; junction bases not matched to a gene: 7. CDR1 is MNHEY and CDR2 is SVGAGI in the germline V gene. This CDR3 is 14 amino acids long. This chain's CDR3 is CASSYRGGAIEAFF. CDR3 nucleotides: TGTGCCAGCAGTTACCGAGGGGGCGCGATTGAAGCTTTCTTT.

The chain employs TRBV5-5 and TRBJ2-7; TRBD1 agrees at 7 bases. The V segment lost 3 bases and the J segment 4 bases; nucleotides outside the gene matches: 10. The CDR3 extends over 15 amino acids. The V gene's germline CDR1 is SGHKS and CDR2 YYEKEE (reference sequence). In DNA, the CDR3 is TGTGCCAGCAGCTACCGACAGGGTGACGGGTACGAGCAGTACTTC. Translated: CASSYRQGDGYEQYF.

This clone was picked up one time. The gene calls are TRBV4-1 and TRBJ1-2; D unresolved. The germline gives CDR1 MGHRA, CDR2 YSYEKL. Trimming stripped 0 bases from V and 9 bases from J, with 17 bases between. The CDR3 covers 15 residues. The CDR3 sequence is CASSQDGRLTGSYTF. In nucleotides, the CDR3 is TGCGCCAGCAGCCAAGATGGGCGACTGACGGGGAGCTACACCTTC.

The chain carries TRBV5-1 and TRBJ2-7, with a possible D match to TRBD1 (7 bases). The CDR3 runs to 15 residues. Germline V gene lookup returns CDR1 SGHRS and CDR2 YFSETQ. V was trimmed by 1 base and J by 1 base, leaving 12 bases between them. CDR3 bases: TGCGCCAGCAGCTTGCTCCAGGGGGGTTCCTACGAGCAGTACTTC. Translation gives CASSLLQGGSYEQYF.

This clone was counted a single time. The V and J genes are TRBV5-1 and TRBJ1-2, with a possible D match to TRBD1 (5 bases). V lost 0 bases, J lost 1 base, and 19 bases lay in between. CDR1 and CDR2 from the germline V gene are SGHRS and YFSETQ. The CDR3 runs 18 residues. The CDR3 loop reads CASSLGIRGRIGNYGYTF. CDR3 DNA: TGCGCCAGCAGCTTGGGCATAAGGGGTAGGATTGGTAACTATGGCTACACCTTC.

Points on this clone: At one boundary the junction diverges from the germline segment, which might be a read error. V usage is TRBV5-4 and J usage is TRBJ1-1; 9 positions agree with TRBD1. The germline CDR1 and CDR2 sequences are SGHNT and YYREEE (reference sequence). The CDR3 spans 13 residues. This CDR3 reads CASSPGTGTEAFF. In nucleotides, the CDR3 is TGTGCCAGCAGCCCCGGGACAGGGACTGAGGCTTTCTTT.